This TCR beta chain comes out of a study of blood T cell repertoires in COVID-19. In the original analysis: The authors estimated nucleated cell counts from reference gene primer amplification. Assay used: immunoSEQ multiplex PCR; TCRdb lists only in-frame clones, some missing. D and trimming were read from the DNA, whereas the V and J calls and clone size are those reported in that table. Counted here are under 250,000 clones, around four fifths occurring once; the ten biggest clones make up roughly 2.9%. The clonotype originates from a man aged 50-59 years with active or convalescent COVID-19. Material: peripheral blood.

The CDR3 is CASRTLDRVKGEQYF. Here the CDR3 DNA reads TGTGCCAGCAGGACCCTGGACAGGGTAAAGGGCGAGCAGTACTTC. This chain joins TRBV2 and TRBJ2-7, with 8 bases identical to TRBD1. After removal of 6 bases from V and 6 bases from J, the junction contained 13 bases not matched to a gene. The CDR3 length is 15 residues. CDR1 SNHLY and CDR2 FYNNEI come from the germline V gene.